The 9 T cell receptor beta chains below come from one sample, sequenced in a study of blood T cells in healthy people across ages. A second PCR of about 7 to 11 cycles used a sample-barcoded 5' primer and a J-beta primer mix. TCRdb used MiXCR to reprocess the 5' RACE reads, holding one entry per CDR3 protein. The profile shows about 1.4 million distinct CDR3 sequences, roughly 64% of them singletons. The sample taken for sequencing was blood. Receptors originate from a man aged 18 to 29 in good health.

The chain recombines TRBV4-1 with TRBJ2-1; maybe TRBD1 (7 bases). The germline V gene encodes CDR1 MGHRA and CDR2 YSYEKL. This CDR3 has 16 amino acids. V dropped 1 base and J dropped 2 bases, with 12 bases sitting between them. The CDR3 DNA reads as TGCGCCAGCAGCCAAGGTTGGAGGGGGCCCTACAATGAGCAGTTCTTC. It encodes CASSQGWRGPYNEQFF.

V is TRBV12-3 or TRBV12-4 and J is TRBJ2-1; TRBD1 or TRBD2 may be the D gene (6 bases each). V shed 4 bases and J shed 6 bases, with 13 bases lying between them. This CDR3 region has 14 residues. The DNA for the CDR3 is TGTGCCAGCAGTTACGTGACGGGGGCCAATGAGCAGTTCTTC. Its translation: CASSYVTGANEQFF.

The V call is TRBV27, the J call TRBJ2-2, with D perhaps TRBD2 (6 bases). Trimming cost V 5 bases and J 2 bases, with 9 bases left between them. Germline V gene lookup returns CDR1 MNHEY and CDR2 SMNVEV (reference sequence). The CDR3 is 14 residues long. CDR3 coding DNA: TGTGCCAGCAGTGGAGGGGATAACACCGGGGAGCTGTTTTTT. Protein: CASSGGDNTGELFF.

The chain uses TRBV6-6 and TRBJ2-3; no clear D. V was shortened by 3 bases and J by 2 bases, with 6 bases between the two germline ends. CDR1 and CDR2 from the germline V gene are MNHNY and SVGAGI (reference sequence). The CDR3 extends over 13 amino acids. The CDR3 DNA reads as TGTGCCAGCAGTTATGACCACACAGATACGCAGTATTTT. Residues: CASSYDHTDTQYF.

CDR3 amino acids: CASSYFGGNEAFF. The CDR3 DNA is TGTGCCAGCAGTTACTTTGGTGGGAATGAAGCTTTCTTT. V and J are TRBV6-6 and TRBJ1-1; D unclear. Germline V lookup: CDR1 MNHNY, CDR2 SVGAGI (reference sequence). Deletions cut 1 base from V and 7 bases from J, with 10 bases between. This CDR3 has 13 amino acids.

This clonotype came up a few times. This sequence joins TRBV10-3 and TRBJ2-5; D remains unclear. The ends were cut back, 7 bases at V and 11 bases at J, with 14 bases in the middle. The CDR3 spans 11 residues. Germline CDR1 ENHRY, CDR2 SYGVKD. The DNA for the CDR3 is TGTGCCATCAAAGTCAGAGAGGAGCAGTACTTC. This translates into CAIKVREEQYF.

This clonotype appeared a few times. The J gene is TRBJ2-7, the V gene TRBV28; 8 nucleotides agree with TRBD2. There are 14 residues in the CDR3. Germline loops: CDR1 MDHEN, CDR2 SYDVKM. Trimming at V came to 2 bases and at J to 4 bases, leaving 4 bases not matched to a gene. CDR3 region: CASSLVAGRYEQYF. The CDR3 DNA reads TGTGCCAGCAGTTTAGTAGCGGGGAGATACGAGCAGTACTTC.

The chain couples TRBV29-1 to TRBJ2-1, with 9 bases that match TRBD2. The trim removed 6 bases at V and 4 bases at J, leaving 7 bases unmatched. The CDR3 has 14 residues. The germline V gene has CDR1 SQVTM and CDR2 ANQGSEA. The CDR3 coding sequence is TGCAGCGTCGCCCCGCTAGCGGGATACAATGAGCAGTTCTTC. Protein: CSVAPLAGYNEQFF.

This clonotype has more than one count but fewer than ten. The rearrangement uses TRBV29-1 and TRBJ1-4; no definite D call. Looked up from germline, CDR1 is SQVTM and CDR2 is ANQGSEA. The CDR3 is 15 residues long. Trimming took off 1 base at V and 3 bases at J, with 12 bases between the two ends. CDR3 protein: CSVEGIPTSNEKLFF. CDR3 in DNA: TGCAGCGTTGAAGGGATTCCGACCTCTAATGAAAAACTGTTTTTT.